This T cell receptor (beta chain) is from a study of T cell responses to AZD1222 COVID-19 vaccine. Germline-derived CDR1 and CDR2 are MDHEN and SYDVKM. The V end was cut by 8 bases, the J end by 3 bases, with 14 bases between. The CDR3 sequence is 13 residues long. Clones were read by immunoSEQ multiplex PCR, and TCRdb kept only the in-frame ones, dropping some. The sample records under 150,000 clones, roughly 87% being singletons. Sequences were derived from peripheral blood, sampled 28 days after the second AZD1222 dose. The rearrangement uses TRBV28 and TRBJ2-7; no reliable D call. The receptor was derived from an adult who received the AZD1222 COVID-19 vaccine. The CDR3 protein is CASRLTQHYEQYF. The DNA for the CDR3 is TGTGCCAGCCGTCTGACGCAGCACTACGAGCAGTACTTC.